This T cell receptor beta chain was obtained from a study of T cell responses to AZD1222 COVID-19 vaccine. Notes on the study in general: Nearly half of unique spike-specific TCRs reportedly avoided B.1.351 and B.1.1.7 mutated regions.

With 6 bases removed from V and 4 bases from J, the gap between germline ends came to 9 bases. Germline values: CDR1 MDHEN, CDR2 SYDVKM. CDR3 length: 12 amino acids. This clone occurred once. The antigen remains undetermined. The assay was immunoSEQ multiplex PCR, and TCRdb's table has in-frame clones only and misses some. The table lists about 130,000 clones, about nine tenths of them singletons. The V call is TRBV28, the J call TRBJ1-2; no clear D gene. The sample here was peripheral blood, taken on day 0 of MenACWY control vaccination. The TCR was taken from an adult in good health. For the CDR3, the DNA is TGTGCCAGCAGCGCCTTGGTCTATGGCTACACCTTC. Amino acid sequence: CASSALVYGYTF.